This T cell receptor beta chain is from a study of vaccination and CD4 T cells after COVID-19. Study-wide context: Ranging from 14 to 241, the interval between dose two and post-vaccine sampling had a median of about 76 days. Cultures serving as controls received a peptide pool (CEFX or HIV-1 Nef) or no peptide.

The treatment denotes: approximately 10-day PBMC culture with coronavirus spike peptide pools or control peptides (ViraFEST assay). Investigators obtained the unexposed donor's CD4+ T cells before the COVID-19 pandemic (2011-2018). After being plated at roughly 2.2 million per well, PBMCs were cultured with 9.5 to 10 IU/ml IL-2 and about 10 ug/ml peptide pools. This clonotype has just a few counts. Antigen specificity is unknown. The Oncomine TCR Beta short-read assay was applied to DNA of cultured CD4+ T cells. Investigators obtained genomic DNA by extraction from cultured CD4+ T cells. TCRdb re-derived calls from the PCR reads in MiXCR, one entry per CDR3 protein. The table shows roughly 11,000 distinct CDR3 sequences, with around 30% occurring only once. This TCR was sampled from a human donor in good health. What was sequenced was CD4+ T cells from blood, cultured in vitro.

As DNA, the CDR3 is TGTGCCAGCAGCCAACCCTCCGGGGGCCTAAAGGGCGGGGAGCTGTTTTTT. Its translation: CASSQPSGGLKGGELFF. V gene TRBV14 combines with J gene TRBJ2-2; D is tentatively TRBD1 or TRBD2 (6 bases each). V lost 2 bases and J 7 bases, leaving 20 bases between the germline ends. Germline CDR1 reads SGHDN; CDR2 reads FVKESK. This CDR3 contains 17 residues.